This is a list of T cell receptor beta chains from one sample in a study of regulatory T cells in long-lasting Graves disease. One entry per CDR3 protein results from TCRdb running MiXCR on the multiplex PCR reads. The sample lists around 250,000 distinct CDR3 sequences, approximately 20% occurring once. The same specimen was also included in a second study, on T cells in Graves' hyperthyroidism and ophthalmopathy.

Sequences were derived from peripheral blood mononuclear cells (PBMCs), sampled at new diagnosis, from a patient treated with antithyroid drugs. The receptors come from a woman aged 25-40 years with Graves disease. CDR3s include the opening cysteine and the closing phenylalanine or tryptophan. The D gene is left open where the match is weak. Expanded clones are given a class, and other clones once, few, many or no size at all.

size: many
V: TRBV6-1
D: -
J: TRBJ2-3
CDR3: CATREVWGTDTQYF
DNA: TGTGCCACTCGCGAGGTTTGGGGCACAGATACGCAGTATTTT

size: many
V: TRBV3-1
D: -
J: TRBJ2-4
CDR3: CASSPRLGKNIQYF
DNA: TGTGCCAGCAGCCCTCGTCTGGGCAAAAACATTCAGTACTTC

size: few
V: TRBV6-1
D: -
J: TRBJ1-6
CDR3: CASRGQTRYNSPLHF
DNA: TGTGCCAGCCGCGGACAGACAAGATATAATTCACCCCTCCACTTT

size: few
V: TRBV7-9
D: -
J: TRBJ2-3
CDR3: CASNKPRGGETDTQYF
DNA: TGTGCCAGCAACAAACCAAGGGGGGGGGAAACAGATACGCAGTATTTT

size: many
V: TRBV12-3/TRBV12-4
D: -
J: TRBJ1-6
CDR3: CASSPFLGSYNSPLHF
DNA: TGTGCCAGCAGCCCTTTCCTAGGCTCCTATAATTCACCCCTCCACTTT

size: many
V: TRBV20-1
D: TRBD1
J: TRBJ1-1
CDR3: CSANTGGLTEAFF
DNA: TGCAGTGCTAACACAGGGGGCTTGACTGAAGCTTTCTTT

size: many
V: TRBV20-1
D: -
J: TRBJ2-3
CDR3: CSAELRLTGTDTQYF
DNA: TGCAGTGCCGAACTAAGACTTACAGGGACAGATACGCAGTATTTT

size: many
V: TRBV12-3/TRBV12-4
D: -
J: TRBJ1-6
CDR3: CASSFGSPLHF
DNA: TGTGCCAGCAGTTTTGGGTCACCCCTCCACTTT

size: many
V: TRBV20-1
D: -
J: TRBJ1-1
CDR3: CSARVTGTVGWNTEAFF
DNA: TGCAGTGCTAGAGTTACAGGGACGGTTGGGTGGAACACTGAAGCTTTCTTT

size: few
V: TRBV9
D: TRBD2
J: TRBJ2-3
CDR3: CASSFGTSGADTQYF
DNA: TGTGCCAGCAGCTTCGGGACTAGCGGGGCGGATACGCAGTATTTT

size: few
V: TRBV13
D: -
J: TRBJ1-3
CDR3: CASSPLQEDTIYF
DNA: TGTGCCAGCAGCCCTTTACAGGAGGACACCATATATTTT

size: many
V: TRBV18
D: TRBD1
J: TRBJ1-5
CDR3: CASSKDRGQPQHF
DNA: TGTGCCAGCTCCAAGGACAGGGGTCAGCCCCAGCATTTT

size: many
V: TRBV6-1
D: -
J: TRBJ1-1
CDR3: CASSDRYPNTEAFF
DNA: TGTGCCAGCAGTGACAGGTATCCTAACACTGAAGCTTTCTTT

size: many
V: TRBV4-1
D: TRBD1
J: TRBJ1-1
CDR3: CASSQAGTGSTEAFF
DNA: TGCGCCAGCAGCCAAGCGGGGACAGGGAGCACTGAAGCTTTCTTT

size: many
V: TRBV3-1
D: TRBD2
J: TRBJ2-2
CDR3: CASSLGGGHTGELFF
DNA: TGTGCCAGCAGCCTCGGCGGGGGGCACACCGGGGAGCTGTTTTTT

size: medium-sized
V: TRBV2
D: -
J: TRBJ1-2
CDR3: CASSEALLGGNGYTF
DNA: TGTGCCAGCAGTGAAGCGTTGTTGGGGGGGAATGGCTACACCTTC

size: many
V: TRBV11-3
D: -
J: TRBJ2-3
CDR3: CASSLRGVADTQYF
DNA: TGTGCCAGCAGCTTACGAGGAGTGGCAGATACGCAGTATTTT

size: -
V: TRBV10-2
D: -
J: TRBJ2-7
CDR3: CASRNGAYEQYF
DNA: TGCGCCAGCAGGAACGGGGCCTACGAGCAGTACTTC

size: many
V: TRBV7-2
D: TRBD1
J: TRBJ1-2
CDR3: CASRPGQGFLPNYGYTF
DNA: TGTGCCAGCAGACCGGGACAGGGATTCTTACCTAACTATGGCTACACCTTC

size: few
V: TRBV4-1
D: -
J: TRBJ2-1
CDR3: CASSQVTRKVNEQFF
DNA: TGCGCCAGCAGCCAAGTGACGAGGAAGGTCAATGAGCAGTTCTTC

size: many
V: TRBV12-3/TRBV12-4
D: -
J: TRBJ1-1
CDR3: CASTPPGGVMNTEAFF
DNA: TGTGCCAGCACCCCTCCGGGGGGGGTAATGAACACTGAAGCTTTCTTT

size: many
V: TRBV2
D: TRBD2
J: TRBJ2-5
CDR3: CASSGGLAVHQETQYF
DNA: TGTGCCAGCAGTGGGGGACTAGCGGTACACCAAGAGACCCAGTACTTC

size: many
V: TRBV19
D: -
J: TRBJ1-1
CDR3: CASSIGVAEAFF
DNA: TGTGCCAGTAGTATCGGGGTGGCTGAAGCTTTCTTT

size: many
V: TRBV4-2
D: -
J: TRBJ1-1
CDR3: CASSPEAGLEAFF
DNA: TGTGCCAGCAGCCCAGAGGCAGGCCTTGAAGCTTTCTTT

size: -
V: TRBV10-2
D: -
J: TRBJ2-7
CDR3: CASSGVEVGGAYNEQYF
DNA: TGCGCCAGCAGTGGGGTAGAGGTGGGGGGTGCCTACAATGAGCAGTACTTC

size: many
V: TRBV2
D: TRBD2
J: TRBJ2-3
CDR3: CASSEVGGGGTDTQYF
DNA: TGTGCCAGCAGTGAAGTGGGCGGGGGGGGCACAGATACGCAGTATTTT

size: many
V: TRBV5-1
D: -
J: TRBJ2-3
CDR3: CASSFGGDTQYF
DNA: TGTGCCAGCAGCTTTGGAGGAGATACGCAGTATTTT

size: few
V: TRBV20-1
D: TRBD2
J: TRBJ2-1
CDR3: CSALDGGTLSYNEQFF
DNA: TGCAGTGCTCTTGACGGGGGGACCCTTTCCTACAATGAGCAGTTCTTC

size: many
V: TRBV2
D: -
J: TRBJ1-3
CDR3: CASKEATGRDHSGNTIYF
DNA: TGTGCCAGCAAGGAGGCTACAGGGAGGGACCACTCTGGAAACACCATATATTTT

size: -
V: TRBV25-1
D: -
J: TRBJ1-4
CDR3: CASSRRTNEKLFF
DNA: TGTGCCAGCAGTCGGCGGACTAATGAAAAACTGTTTTTT

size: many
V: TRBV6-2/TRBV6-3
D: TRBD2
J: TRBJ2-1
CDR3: CASSYSAYSGYEQFF
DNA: TGTGCCAGCAGTTACTCGGCCTATAGCGGGTATGAGCAGTTCTTC